This T cell receptor beta chain is from a study of T cells in Graves' hyperthyroidism and ophthalmopathy (dated by TCRdb to the late 2010s). Some background on the complete study: Peripheral blood samples were taken at the time of initial diagnosis, prior to any treatment. To identify TCR V-J signatures that set the groups apart, the researchers used a discovery cohort of approximately 98 patients, made up of 40 to 45 with Graves' ophthalmopathy and 55 to 65 with stable Graves' hyperthyroidism. An independent validation cohort of 18 to 20 hyperthyroidism patients and 17 patients who later progressed to ophthalmopathy tested prospective prediction of ophthalmopathy. The 100 discovery patients were divided at random into training and test sets in a 7:3 ratio. Thyroid tissue and blood T-cell repertoires from over 5 Graves' hyperthyroidism patients were also compared in the study. Following sampling, methimazole starting at 30 mg daily was given to hyperthyroidism patients, and high-dose intravenous methylprednisolone was given to ophthalmopathy patients. TCR Vbeta CDR3 sequencing of approximately 140 peripheral blood samples (approximately 44 ophthalmopathy, under 80 hyperthyroidism and around 17 progressor patients) is reported in the paper. The paper as a whole reports these results and caveats: In validation, the model predicted progression to ophthalmopathy a median of roughly 6.2 months before onset, with 70% to 71% sensitivity and about 72% specificity. Most expanded thyroid clonotypes (frequency above 0.001) were also detected in blood, suggesting blood repertoires may reflect thyroid immune responses. Ophthalmopathy was separated from stable hyperthyroidism by a 13 V-J signature model, with 85% to 90% sensitivity and 81% to 82% specificity obtained in cross-validation and 80%/75% obtained in testing. Sample size was not statistically predetermined, and investigators were not blinded to group allocation.

There are a few counts of this clonotype. The antigen it binds to is not known. One base away there is no much larger clone; base qualities are not given. In the ophthalmopathy patients, disease was moderately to severely active, with a Clinical Activity Score of 3 or more, a NOSPECS grade of 4 or more, and a duration of less than 3 months. Patients with uncontrolled infections, other autoimmune diseases, pregnancy or lactation were excluded. Diagnoses were established on the basis of clinical symptoms, serum thyroxine and TRAb, thyroid ultrasound, and orbital computed tomography. Ficoll-Paque density gradient centrifugation was used to isolate PBMCs from approximately 10 ml of fresh peripheral blood. Trizol reagent was used to extract total RNA, and RNA quality was then checked on an Agilent 2100 Bioanalyzer. Amplification of TCR beta CDR3 regions was carried out from RNA transcripts. A first-round RT-PCR of the TCR CDR3 used the HTBI primer set with the Qiagen OneStep RT-PCR kit. The libraries were constructed in a second round of multiplex PCR and then size-selected and purified. Libraries were sequenced paired-end with 100 bp reads on an Illumina HiSeq2000. The authors' pipeline ran thus. SOAPnuke was used to process the raw data, removing reads that contained adapters or uncalled bases, had a mean Phred below 15, or lacked an exact match to the constant primer or identifier. High-quality paired reads were merged with COPE v1.2.5, and unique nucleotide sequences were defined as clonotypes. Clonotypes were aligned to IMGT TRBV, TRBD and TRBJ reference segments using MiTCR v1.1. Analysis was restricted to V-J combinations with a frequency above 0.0001, which covered 98% to 99.2% of repertoires. The TCS score was defined as F50 (clonal expansion) divided by E x V (chaos), with BLOSUM62-based TCRdist calculated between CDR3 peptides within each V-J. Welch's t-statistics and random forest reduced 514 V-J features to 13, which were used in a naive Bayes classifier (R e1071). The Morisita-Horn index was used to measure how similar the thyroid and blood repertoires were. TCRdb redid the processing of the public reads, applying fastp at Q25 and MiXCR, and retained in-frame beta chains. Each record represents a unique CDR3 protein, reported with the most common genes and DNA among its rows. V and J calls and clone size were set by TCRdb, not the authors. The sample contains hundreds of thousands of distinct CDR3 sequences, roughly 15% of them found a single time. Over 3.5% of the sample is taken by the ten largest.

The receptor was isolated from a woman between 40 and 50 years old with Graves' ophthalmopathy. Sequencing was performed on blood.

The CDR3 loop reads CASSELRNRVNYGYTF. The sequence in DNA is TGTGCCAGCAGTGAACTCCGGAACAGGGTTAACTATGGCTACACCTTC. The chain is encoded by TRBV6-1 joined to TRBJ1-2; the D gene is possibly TRBD1, with 6 bases matching. The CDR3, cysteine through phenylalanine, is 16 amino acids long. The kept DNA is CDR3 alone, 48 bases in frame from the first base. The germline V gene supplies CDR1 MNHNS and CDR2 SASEGT. V and J are truncated by 2 bases and 1 base respectively, leaving an intervening sequence of 14 bases.